The clone carrying this TCR beta chain was seen at least ten times. Its antigen is not known. This entry is derived from a study of regulatory T cells in long-lasting Graves disease. Study context: Graves' patients, newly diagnosed, had taken antithyroid drugs under 3 months.

Germline V CDR1 and CDR2: LNHNV, YYDKDF (reference sequence). Trimming took off 0 bases at V and 0 bases at J, with 11 bases between the two ends. The CDR3 length is 16 residues. The time point was: newly diagnosed GD, antithyroid drugs for less than 3 months. Following extraction of RNA from PBMCs, that RNA was used to make the TCR library. Assembly of TCR beta libraries relied on iRepertoire HTBI primers together with Arm-PCR of CDR3 regions. MiXCR was run by TCRdb on the multiplex PCR reads, yielding one entry per CDR3 protein. The sample consists of fewer than 550,000 distinct CDR3 sequences, about 16% of them appearing once. Points from the study as a whole: Between persistent patients, 2,500 to 3,500 public clonotypes were shared, exceeding the 950 to 1,000 shared between new patients.

These data were also filed under a second study, of T cells in Graves' hyperthyroidism and ophthalmopathy. This second study says: With the HTBI primer set, the TCR CDR3 went through a first round of RT-PCR.

The source of this sequence is a woman aged 40 to 65 with Graves disease. The specimen was peripheral blood mononuclear cells (PBMCs), collected at new diagnosis, from a patient treated with antithyroid drugs. The chain uses TRBV15 and TRBJ1-1, with D hard to call. CDR3 amino acids: CATSREGTSLNTEAFF. DNA of the CDR3: TGTGCCACCAGCAGAGAAGGAACGAGTTTGAACACTGAAGCTTTCTTT.